What follows are 2 T cell receptor beta chains derived from one specimen sequenced in a study of technical replicates of blood from a handful of donors (TCRdb year 2017). Libraries were constructed by the immunoSEQ multiplex PCR assay. TCRdb mirrors the immuneACCESS table, restricted to in-frame sequences. Some clones are absent from its copies; in checked studies, under half trace to an unresolved V gene, and the reason for the others is unknown. The sample yields approximately 70,000 clones; roughly 89% were counted once. Around 0.34% of the sample lies in the top ten. Sequencing was carried out using T cells isolated from PBMCs. The receptors originated from a human donor in good health.

V and J are TRBV5-6 and TRBJ1-1; no clear D gene. In germline, CDR1 is SGHDT, CDR2 YYEEEE. Trimming cost V 4 bases and J 0 bases, with 13 bases left between them. The length of the CDR3 is 15 residues. The CDR3 region has the DNA TGTGCCAGCAGCCCGTTGACACTTATGAACACTGAAGCTTTCTTT. It encodes CASSPLTLMNTEAFF.

This sequence joins TRBV11-3 and TRBJ2-1; D is perhaps TRBD2 (5 bases). There are 16 residues in the CDR3. Trimming pared 4 bases from V and 3 bases from J, leaving 16 bases between. Germline loops: CDR1 SGHNT, CDR2 YENEEA. CDR3 residues: CASSSGIGGDYNEQFF. CDR3 in DNA: TGTGCCAGCAGCTCCGGGATCGGAGGAGACTACAATGAGCAGTTCTTC.